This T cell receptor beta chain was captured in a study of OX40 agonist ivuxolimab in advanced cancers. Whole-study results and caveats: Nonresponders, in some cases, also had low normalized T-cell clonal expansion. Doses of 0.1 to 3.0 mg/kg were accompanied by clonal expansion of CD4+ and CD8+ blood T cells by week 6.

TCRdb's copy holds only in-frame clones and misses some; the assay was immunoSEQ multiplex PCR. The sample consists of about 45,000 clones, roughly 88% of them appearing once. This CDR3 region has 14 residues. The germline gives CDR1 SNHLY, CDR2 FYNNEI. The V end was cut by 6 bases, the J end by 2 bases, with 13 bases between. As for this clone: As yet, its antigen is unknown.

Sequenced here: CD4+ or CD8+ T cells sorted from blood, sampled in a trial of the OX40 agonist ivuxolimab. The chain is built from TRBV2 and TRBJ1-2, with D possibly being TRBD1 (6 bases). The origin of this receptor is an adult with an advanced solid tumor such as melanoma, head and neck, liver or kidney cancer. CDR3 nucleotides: TGTGCCAGCAGCCAGGGGCTCACCAACTATGGCTACACCTTC. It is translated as CASSQGLTNYGYTF.